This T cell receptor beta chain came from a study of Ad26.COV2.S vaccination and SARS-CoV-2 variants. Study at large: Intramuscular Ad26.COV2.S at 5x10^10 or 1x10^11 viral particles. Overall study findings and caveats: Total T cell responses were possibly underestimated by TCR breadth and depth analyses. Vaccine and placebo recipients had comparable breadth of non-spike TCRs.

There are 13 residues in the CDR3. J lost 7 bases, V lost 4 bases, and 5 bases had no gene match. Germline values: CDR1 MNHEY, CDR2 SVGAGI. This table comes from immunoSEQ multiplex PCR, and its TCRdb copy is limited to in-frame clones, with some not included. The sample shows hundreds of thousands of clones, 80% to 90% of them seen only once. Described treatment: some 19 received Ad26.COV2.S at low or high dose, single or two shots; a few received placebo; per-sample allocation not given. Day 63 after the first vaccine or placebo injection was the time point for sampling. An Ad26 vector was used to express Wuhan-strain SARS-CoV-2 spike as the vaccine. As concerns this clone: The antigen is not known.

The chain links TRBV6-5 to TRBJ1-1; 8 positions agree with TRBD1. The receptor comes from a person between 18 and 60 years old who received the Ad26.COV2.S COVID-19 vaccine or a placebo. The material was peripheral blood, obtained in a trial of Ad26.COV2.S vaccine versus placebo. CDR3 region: CASSLTQGVEAFF. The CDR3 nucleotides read TGTGCCAGCAGTTTAACACAGGGGGTTGAAGCTTTCTTT.